What follows are 15 T cell receptor beta chains derived from one specimen sequenced in a study of beta chain features in type 1 diabetes. The study reverse transcribed the entire isolated RNA, so it sequenced expressed TCRB transcripts. TCRdb's copy holds only in-frame clones and misses some; the assay was immunoSEQ multiplex PCR. The sample holds more than 350,000 clones, 11% seen once. Sequencing input: naive CD4+ T cells from blood. The receptors were sampled from a woman aged 18-30 years in good health.

The CDR3 DNA is TGTGCCTGGAGTGATATAAGTCGGGGAGAGACCCAGTACTTC. Translating it yields CAWSDISRGETQYF. The gene calls are TRBV30 and TRBJ2-5, with a weak D call TRBD2 (5 bases). Germline CDR1 is GTSNPN and CDR2 is SVGIG (reference sequence). Trimming took 1 base from V and 4 from J, leaving 13 bases between them. The CDR3 has 14 amino acids. Combining the CDR3 with reference TRBV30 and TRBJ2-5 gives the whole variable domain SQTIHQWPATLVQPVGSPLSLECTVEGTSNPNLYWYRQAAGRGLQLLFYSVGIGQISSEVPQNLSASRPQDRQFILSSKKLLLSDSGFYLCAWSDISRGETQYFGPGTRLLVL.

Note on this clone: This is likely a read error, given that the CDR3 carries no conserved phenylalanine or tryptophan at its end. The DNA is omitted, as the CDR3 cannot be located on it reliably, and the CDR3 follows TCRdb's listing. The rearrangement links TRBV2 to TRBJ1-1. The CDR3 is made up of 11 amino acids, end residues included. Germline V gene sequence: CDR1 SNHLY, CDR2 FYNNEI. The CDR3 here is CASSTAAPRVG.

V and J are TRBV4-3 and TRBJ2-1; D is ambiguous. Trimming left V 5 bases short and J 7 bases short, with 9 bases between. Germline CDR1 LGHNA, CDR2 YSLEER. The length of the CDR3 is 12 residues. CDR3 residues: CASSYKGNEQFF. The CDR3 bases are TGCGCCAGCAGCTATAAGGGTAATGAGCAGTTCTTC.

This clone was counted only a few times. V and J are TRBV18 and TRBJ2-2; D not resolved. The CDR3 sequence is 13 residues long. CDR1 is KGHSH, CDR2 LQKENI, per germline. V dropped 4 bases and J dropped 2 bases, with 5 bases sitting between them. CDR3 nucleotide sequence: TGTGCCAGCTCACGGCAAAACACCGGGGAGCTGTTTTTT. This gives the protein CASSRQNTGELFF.

The chain has TRBV20-1 and TRBJ1-1; D gene ambiguous. The CDR3 is made up of 11 amino acids. CDR1 and CDR2 from the germline V gene are DFQATT and SNEGSKA (reference sequence). Trimming took 5 bases from V and 10 from J, leaving 14 bases between them. The CDR3 protein is CSAHFGVRAFF. The CDR3 region has the DNA TGCAGTGCTCACTTTGGGGTCAGAGCTTTCTTT.

The J gene is TRBJ2-7, the V gene TRBV7-2; D may match TRBD1 or TRBD2 (6 bases each). The V end was cut by 5 bases, the J end by 7 bases, with 24 bases between. The length of the CDR3 is 16 residues. Germline CDR1 and CDR2: SGHTA and FQGNSA. CDR3 bases: TGTGCCAGCAGCCAGCAGACAGGACTACTACTATGGGAGCAGTACTTC. Translating it yields CASSQQTGLLLWEQYF.

The table lists this clone with a few counts. Other nucleotide sequences in the sample specify the same CDR3. This chain uses TRBV5-1 with TRBJ2-1; 9 bases fit TRBD2. After removal of 0 bases from V and 3 bases from J, the junction contained 1 base not matched to a gene. Germline V CDR1 and CDR2: SGHRS, YFSETQ. CDR3 length equals 15 residues. CDR3 coding DNA: TGCGCCAGCAGCTTGGGACTAGCGGACTACAATGAGCAGTTCTTC. Its translation: CASSLGLADYNEQFF.

This chain uses TRBV7-2 with TRBJ1-2; a weak D match, TRBD1 (5 bases). The CDR3 is 12 amino acids. The germline gives CDR1 SGHTA, CDR2 FQGNSA. V was cut by 4 bases and J by 4 bases, with 7 bases left in between. The CDR3: CASSSDSYGYTF. DNA of the CDR3: TGTGCCAGCAGCTCTGACAGCTATGGCTACACCTTC. Filled out from reference TRBV7-2 and TRBJ1-2, the complete variable domain reads GAGVSQSPSNKVTEKGKDVELRCDPISGHTALYWYRQSLGQGLEFLIYFQGNSAPDKSGLPSDRFSAERTGGSVSTLTIQRTQQEDSAVYLCASSSDSYGYTFGSGTRLTVV.

The genes are TRBV14 and TRBJ2-7; tentatively, D is TRBD2 (6 bases). This CDR3 spans 14 amino acids. Trimming took off 1 base at V and 4 bases at J, with 11 bases between the two ends. Germline assignment: CDR1 SGHDN and CDR2 FVKESK. CDR3 protein: CASSQAGRGYEQYV. CDR3 DNA: TGTGCCAGCAGCCAAGCCGGCCGGGGGTACGAGCAGTACGTC.

This chain's CDR3 is CASSFNGGSSYEQYF. In DNA form, the CDR3 reads TGTGCCAGCAGTTTTAATGGCGGGAGCTCCTACGAGCAGTACTTC. The chain joins TRBV6-6 to TRBJ2-7, with 7 bases that match TRBD2. Trimming took 4 bases from V and 0 from J; bases not matched to a gene: 6. The length of the CDR3 is 15 residues. The germline gives CDR1 MNHNY, CDR2 SVGAGI (reference sequence).

The chain employs TRBV29-1 and TRBJ1-2; 10 bases map to TRBD1. The V and J ends lost 7 bases and 4 bases, in that order; junction bases with no gene match: 6. CDR1 SQVTM and CDR2 ANQGSEA come from the germline V gene. The CDR3 totals 13 residues. The CDR3 DNA sequence: TGCAGCGACGGGACAGGGGCGGGCTATGGCTACACCTTC. Its protein product is CSDGTGAGYGYTF.

This clone was counted between two and nine times. The V call is TRBV7-2, the J call TRBJ2-1; 7 bases map to TRBD1. J was trimmed by 8 bases and V by 4 bases; bases with no gene match: 11. Germline V gene lookup returns CDR1 SGHTA and CDR2 FQGNSA. The CDR3 sequence is 15 residues long. CDR3 in amino acids: CASSSLAGQADEQFF. The CDR3 nucleotides are TGTGCCAGCAGCTCACTTGCCGGACAGGCTGATGAGCAGTTCTTC.

This clone showed up just a few times. The genes are TRBV9 and TRBJ2-3; the D gene is possibly TRBD2 (5 bases). Germline lookup yields CDR1 SGDLS and CDR2 YYNGEE. This CDR3 contains 14 residues. Trimming stripped 3 bases from V and 1 base from J, with 9 bases between. The CDR3 bases are TGTGCCAGCAGCGATGGACTCGGCACAGATACGCAGTATTTT. This gives the protein CASSDGLGTDTQYF.

This clone was observed a few times. The chain recombines TRBV4-1 with TRBJ2-3; the D is unclear. This CDR3 is built from 17 residues. CDR1 and CDR2 (germline): MGHRA, YSYEKL. Trimming stripped 3 bases from V and 1 base from J, with 17 bases between. The CDR3: CASSQGNDADRTDTQYF. The CDR3 nucleotides read TGCGCCAGCAGCCAGGGAAACGATGCGGATCGCACAGATACGCAGTATTTT.

The chain has TRBV6-6 and TRBJ1-5; a possible D gene is TRBD1 (5 bases). CDR3 length equals 15 residues. Germline values: CDR1 MNHNY, CDR2 SVGAGI (reference sequence). V lost 0 bases and J lost 5, with 11 bases in between. The CDR3 sequence: CASSYSRGRDQPQHF. In nucleotides, the CDR3 is TGTGCCAGCAGTTACTCGCGGGGCCGGGATCAGCCCCAGCATTTT.